This TCR beta chain is drawn from a study of shared clonotypes between healthy human individuals. Whole-study context: Donors had three CD4 naive, three CD4 memory, two CD8 naive and one CD8 memory plate apiece. Overall study findings and caveats: Naive subsets generally had larger estimated richness than memory subsets. Shared clonotypes across all four donors exceeded non-shared ones in generation probability. What limited the represented genetic and exposure-history diversity was the small number of donors.

As regards this clone: Its target is not known.

The CDR3 consists of 13 residues. The germline V gene has CDR1 SGHRS and CDR2 YFSETQ. Between the trimmed V and J ends, which lost 10 bases and 3 bases, there was a span of 15 bases. The protocol was immunoSEQ multiplex PCR, while the TCRdb copy is restricted to in-frame clones and leaves out a portion. The table records approximately 530,000 clones, 95% to 97% of them present only once. The sequenced sample was naive CD4+ T cells sorted from blood. As to subset: CD45RA+ positively selected. The sequence came from a woman aged 30 to 39 in good health. The rearrangement joins TRBV5-1 to TRBJ2-3; D is unresolved. For the CDR3, the DNA is TGCGCCTCCCGCGGCATACTTACAGATACGCAGTATTTT. Residues: CASRGILTDTQYF.